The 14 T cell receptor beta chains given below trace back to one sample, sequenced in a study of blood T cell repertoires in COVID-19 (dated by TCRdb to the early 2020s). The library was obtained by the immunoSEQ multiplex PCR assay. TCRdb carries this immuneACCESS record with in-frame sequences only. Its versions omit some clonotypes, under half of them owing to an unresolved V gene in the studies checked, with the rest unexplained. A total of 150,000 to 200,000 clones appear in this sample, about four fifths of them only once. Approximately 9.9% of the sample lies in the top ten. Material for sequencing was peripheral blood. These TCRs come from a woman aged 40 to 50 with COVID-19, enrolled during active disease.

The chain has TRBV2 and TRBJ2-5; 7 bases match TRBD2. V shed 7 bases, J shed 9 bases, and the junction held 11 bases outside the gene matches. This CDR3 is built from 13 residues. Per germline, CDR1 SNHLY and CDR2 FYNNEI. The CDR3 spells CASTSREVGAQYF. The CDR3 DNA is TGTGCCAGCACGTCACGGGAGGTCGGGGCCCAGTACTTC.

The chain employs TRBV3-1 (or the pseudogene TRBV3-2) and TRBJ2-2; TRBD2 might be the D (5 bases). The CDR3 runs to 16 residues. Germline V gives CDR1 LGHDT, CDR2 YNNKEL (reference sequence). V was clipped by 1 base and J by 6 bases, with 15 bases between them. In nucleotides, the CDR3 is TGTGCCAGCAGCCAAGTAGTGACTACCACCGCCGGGGAGCTGTTTTTT. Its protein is CASSQVVTTTAGELFF.

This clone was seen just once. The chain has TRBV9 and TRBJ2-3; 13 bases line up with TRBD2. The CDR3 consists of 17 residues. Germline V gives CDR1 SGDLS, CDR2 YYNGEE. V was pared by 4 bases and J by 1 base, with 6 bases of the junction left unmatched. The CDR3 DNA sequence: TGTGCCAGCAGCCCAATAGGGACTAGCGGGGGCACAGATACGCAGTATTTT. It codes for CASSPIGTSGGTDTQYF.

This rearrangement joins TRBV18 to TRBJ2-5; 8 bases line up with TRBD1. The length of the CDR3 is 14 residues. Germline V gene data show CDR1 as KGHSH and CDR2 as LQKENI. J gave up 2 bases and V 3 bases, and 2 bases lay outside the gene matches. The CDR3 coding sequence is TGTGCCAGCTCACCTGGGACAGGACAAGAGACCCAGTACTTC. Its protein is CASSPGTGQETQYF. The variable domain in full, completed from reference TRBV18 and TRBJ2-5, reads NAGVMQNPRHLVRRRGQEARLRCSPMKGHSHVYWYRQLPEEGLKFMVYLQKENIIDESGMPKERFSAEFPKEGPSILRIQQVVRGDSAAYFCASSPGTGQETQYFGPGTRLLVL.

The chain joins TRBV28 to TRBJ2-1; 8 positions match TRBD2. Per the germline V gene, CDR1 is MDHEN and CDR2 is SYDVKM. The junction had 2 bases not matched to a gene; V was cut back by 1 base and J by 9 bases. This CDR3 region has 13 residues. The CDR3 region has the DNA TGTGCCAGCAGTTTATTACGGGGGGGTGAGCAGTTCTTC. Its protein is CASSLLRGGEQFF.

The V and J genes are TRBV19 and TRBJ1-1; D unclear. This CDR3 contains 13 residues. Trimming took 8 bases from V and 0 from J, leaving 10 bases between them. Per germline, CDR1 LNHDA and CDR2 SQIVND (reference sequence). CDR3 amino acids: CASLASMNTEAFF. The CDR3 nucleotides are TGTGCCAGTCTAGCCAGCATGAACACTGAAGCTTTCTTT. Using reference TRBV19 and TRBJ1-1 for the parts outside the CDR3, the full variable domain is DGGITQSPKYLFRKEGQNVTLSCEQNLNHDAMYWYRQDPGQGLRLIYYSQIVNDFQKGDIAEGYSVSREKKESFPLTVTSAQKNPTAFYLCASLASMNTEAFFGQGTRLTVV.

The CDR3: CASDGTDLKNEQFF. The CDR3, as DNA: TGTGCCAGTGACGGGACAGACCTGAAGAATGAGCAGTTCTTC. The chain has TRBV28 and TRBJ2-1; TRBD1 agrees at 7 bases. CDR1 and CDR2 (germline): MDHEN, SYDVKM. The CDR3 sequence is 14 residues long. V lost 9 bases to trimming and J lost 7 bases; unmatched junction nucleotides: 12.

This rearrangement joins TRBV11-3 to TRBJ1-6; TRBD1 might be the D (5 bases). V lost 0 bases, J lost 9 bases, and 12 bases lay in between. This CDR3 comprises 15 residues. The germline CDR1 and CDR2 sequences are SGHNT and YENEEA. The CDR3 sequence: CASSLDLQGSSPLHF. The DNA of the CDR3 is TGTGCCAGCAGCTTAGATTTGCAGGGCAGTTCACCCCTCCACTTT. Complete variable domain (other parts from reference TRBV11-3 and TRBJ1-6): EAGVVQSPRYKIIEKKQPVAFWCNPISGHNTLYWYLQNLGQGPELLIRYENEEAVDDSQLPKDRFSAERLKGVDSTLKIQPAELGDSAVYLCASSLDLQGSSPLHFGNGTRLTVT.

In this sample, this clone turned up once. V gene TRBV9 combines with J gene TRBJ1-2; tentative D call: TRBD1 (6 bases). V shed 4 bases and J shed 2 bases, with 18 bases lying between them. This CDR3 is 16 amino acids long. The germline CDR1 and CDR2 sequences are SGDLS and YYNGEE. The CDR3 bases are TGTGCCAGCAGCACCCCGCGGACAGCCCTGAACTATGGCTACACCTTC. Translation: CASSTPRTALNYGYTF.

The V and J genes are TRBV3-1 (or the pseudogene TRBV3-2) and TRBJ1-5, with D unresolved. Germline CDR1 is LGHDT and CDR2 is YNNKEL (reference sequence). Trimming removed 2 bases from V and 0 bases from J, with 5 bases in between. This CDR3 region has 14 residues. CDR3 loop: CASSQIYSNQPQHF. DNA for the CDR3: TGTGCCAGCAGCCAAATCTATAGCAATCAGCCCCAGCATTTT.

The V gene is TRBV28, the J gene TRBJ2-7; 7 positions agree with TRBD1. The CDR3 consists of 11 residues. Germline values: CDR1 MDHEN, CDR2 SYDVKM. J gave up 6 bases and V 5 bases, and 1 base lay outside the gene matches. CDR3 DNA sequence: TGTGCCAGCAGTAACAGGGGCGAGCAGTACTTC. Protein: CASSNRGEQYF.

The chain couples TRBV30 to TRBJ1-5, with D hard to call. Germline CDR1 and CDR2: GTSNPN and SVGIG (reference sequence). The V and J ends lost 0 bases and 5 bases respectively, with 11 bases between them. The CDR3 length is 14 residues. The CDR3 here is CAWSVSAGYQPQHF. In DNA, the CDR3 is TGTGCCTGGAGTGTATCGGCAGGTTATCAGCCCCAGCATTTT.

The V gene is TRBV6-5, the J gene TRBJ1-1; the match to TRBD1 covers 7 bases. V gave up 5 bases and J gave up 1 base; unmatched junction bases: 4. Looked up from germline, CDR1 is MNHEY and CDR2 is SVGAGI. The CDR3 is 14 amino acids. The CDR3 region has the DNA TGTGCCAGCAGTCCACGGACAGGGAACACTGAAGCTTTCTTT. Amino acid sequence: CASSPRTGNTEAFF.

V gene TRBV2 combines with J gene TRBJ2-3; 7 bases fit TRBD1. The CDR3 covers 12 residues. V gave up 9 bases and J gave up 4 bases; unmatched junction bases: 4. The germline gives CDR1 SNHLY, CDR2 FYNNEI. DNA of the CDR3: TGTGCCAGAGGGACAGCCCCAGATACGCAGTATTTT. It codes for CARGTAPDTQYF. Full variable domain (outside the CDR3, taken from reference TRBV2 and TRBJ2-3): EPEVTQTPSHQVTQMGQEVILRCVPISNHLYFYWYRQILGQKVEFLVSFYNNEISEKSEIFDDQFSVERPDGSNFTLKIRSTKLEDSAMYFCARGTAPDTQYFGPGTRLTVL.